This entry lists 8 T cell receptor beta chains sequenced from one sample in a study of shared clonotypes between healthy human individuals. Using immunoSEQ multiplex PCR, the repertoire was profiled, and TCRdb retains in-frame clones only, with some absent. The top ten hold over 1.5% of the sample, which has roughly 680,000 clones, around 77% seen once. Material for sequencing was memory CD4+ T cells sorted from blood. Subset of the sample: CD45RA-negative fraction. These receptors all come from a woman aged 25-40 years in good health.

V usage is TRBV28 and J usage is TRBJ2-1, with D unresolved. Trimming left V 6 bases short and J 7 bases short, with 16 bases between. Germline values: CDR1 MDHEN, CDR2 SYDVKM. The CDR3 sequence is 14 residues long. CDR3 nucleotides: TGTGCCAGCAGATCCTCCGGACGCACGAATGAGCAGTTCTTC. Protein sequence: CASRSSGRTNEQFF.

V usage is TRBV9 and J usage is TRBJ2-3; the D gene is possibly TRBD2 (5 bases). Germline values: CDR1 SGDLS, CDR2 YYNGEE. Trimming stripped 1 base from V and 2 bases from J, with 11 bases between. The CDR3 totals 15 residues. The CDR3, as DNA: TGTGCCAGCAGCGTAACGAGCGGACCCACAGATACGCAGTATTTT. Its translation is CASSVTSGPTDTQYF.

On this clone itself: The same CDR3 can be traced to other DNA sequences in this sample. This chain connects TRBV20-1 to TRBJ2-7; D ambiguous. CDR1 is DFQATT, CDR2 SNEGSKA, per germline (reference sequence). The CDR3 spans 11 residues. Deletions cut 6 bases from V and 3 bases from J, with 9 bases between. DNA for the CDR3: TGCAGTGCCGACTCTTACTACGAGCAGTACTTC. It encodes CSADSYYEQYF.

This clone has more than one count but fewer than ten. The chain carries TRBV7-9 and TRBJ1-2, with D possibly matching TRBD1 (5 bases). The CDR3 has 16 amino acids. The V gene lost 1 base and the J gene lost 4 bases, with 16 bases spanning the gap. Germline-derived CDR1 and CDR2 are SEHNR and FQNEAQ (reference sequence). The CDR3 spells CASSLDFGGVGYGYTF. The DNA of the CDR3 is TGTGCCAGCAGCTTAGATTTCGGGGGTGTGGGCTATGGCTACACCTTC.

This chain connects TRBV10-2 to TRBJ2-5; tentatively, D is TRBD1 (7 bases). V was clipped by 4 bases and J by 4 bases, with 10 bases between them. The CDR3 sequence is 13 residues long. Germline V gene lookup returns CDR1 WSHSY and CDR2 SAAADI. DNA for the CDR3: TGCGCCAGCAGTGGGAGGGGGCGAGAGACCCAGTACTTC. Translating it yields CASSGRGRETQYF.

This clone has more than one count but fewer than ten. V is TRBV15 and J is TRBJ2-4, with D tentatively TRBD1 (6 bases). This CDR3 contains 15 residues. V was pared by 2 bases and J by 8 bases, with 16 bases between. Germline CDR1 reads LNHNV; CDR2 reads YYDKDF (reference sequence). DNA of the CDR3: TGTGCCACCAGCAGATCACAGGGCTTAGTGGACATTCAGTACTTC. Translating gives CATSRSQGLVDIQYF.

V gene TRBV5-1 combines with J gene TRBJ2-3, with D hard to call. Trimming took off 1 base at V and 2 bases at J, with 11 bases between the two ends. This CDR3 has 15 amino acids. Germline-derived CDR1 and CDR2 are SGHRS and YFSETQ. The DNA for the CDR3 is TGCGCCAGCAGCTTGCATGGGGTGCTCACAGATACGCAGTATTTT. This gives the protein CASSLHGVLTDTQYF. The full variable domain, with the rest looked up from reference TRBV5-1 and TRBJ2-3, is KAGVTQTPRYLIKTRGQQVTLSCSPISGHRSVSWYQQTPGQGLQFLFEYFSETQRNKGNFPGRFSGRQFSNSRSEMNVSTLELGDSALYLCASSLHGVLTDTQYFGPGTRLTVL.

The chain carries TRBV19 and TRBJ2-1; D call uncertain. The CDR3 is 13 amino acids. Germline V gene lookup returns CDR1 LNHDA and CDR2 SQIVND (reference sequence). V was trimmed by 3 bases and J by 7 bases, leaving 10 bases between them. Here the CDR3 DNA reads TGTGCCAGTAGTATGACTGTAGAGAATGAGCAGTTCTTC. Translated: CASSMTVENEQFF.